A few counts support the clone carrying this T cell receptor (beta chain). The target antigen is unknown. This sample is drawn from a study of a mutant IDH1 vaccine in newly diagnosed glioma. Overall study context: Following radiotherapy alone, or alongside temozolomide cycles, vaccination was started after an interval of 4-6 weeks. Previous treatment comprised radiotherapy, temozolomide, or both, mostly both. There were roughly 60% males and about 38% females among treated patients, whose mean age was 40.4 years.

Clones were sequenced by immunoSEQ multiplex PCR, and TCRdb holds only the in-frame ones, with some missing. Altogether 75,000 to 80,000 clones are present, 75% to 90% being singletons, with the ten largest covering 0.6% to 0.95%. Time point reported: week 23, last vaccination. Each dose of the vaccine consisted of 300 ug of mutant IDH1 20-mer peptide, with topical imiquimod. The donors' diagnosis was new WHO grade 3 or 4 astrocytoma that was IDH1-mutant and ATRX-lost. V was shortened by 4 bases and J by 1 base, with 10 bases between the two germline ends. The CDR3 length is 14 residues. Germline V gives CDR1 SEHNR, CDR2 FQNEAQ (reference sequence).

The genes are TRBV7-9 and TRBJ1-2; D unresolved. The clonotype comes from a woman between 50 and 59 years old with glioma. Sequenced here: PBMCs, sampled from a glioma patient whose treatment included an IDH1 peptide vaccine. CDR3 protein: CASSSQSSNYGYTF. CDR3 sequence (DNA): TGTGCCAGCAGCTCCCAATCTAGTAACTATGGCTACACCTTC.